These 30 T cell receptor beta chains share one sample of origin, sequenced in a study of neurological immune-mediated disorders. One entry per CDR3 protein results from TCRdb running MiXCR on the 5' RACE reads. The sample shows more than 50,000 distinct CDR3 sequences, roughly 3.6% of them seen only once. Sequences were obtained from PBMCs. These receptors were obtained from a man in his thirties or forties with multiple sclerosis.

This clonotype has at least ten counts. The chain combines TRBV5-1 with TRBJ1-6; no definite D call. Germline V gene sequence: CDR1 SGHRS, CDR2 YFSETQ. The CDR3 is made up of 14 amino acids. V lost 0 bases and J lost 9, with 10 bases in between. This chain's CDR3 is CASSLVRRGSPLHF. The CDR3 nucleotides read TGCGCCAGCAGCTTGGTCAGACGGGGTTCACCCCTCCACTTT.

This clonotype occurred many times. The chain is built from TRBV12-3 or TRBV12-4 and TRBJ2-2; D perhaps matches TRBD2 (5 bases). CDR3 size: 17 residues. Trimming shortened V by 6 bases and J by 0 bases, and 17 bases separated the two germline ends. This CDR3 is CASSPLPGRANTGELFF. CDR3 DNA sequence: TGTGCCAGCAGCCCCCTCCCCGGGCGGGCGAACACCGGGGAGCTGTTTTTT.

This clonotype showed up many times. The chain recombines TRBV5-1 with TRBJ2-7; TRBD1 might be the D (5 bases). The V gene's germline CDR1 is SGHRS and CDR2 YFSETQ. CDR3 length: 12 amino acids. V lost 4 bases and J 4 bases, leaving 9 bases between the germline ends. CDR3 coding DNA: TGCGCCAGCAGCCCGCCAGGGTACGAGCAGTACTTC. Translated, it gives CASSPPGYEQYF.

This chain uses TRBV29-1 with TRBJ2-1; 10 bases line up with TRBD1. Per germline, CDR1 SQVTM and CDR2 ANQGSEA. Trimming at V came to 7 bases and at J to 2 bases, leaving 2 bases not matched to a gene. The CDR3 runs 13 residues. DNA for the CDR3: TGCAGCGGAGGGACAGGGGCCTACAATGAGCAGTTCTTC. Translating it yields CSGGTGAYNEQFF.

The sample holds many counts of this clonotype. The chain employs TRBV5-1 and TRBJ1-1; D gene ambiguous. The CDR3 contains 14 residues. V was cut by 4 bases and J by 1 base, with 11 bases left in between. CDR1 is SGHRS and CDR2 is YFSETQ in the germline V gene. The CDR3 sequence is CASSPLGTNTEAFF. The CDR3 DNA is TGCGCCAGCAGCCCCCTCGGCACGAACACTGAAGCTTTCTTT.

The table lists this clonotype with many counts. The chain links TRBV5-5 to TRBJ1-1; no clear D. The CDR3 is made up of 14 amino acids. Trimming removed 3 bases from V and 0 bases from J, with 9 bases in between. CDR1 and CDR2 (germline): SGHKS, YYEKEE (reference sequence). The CDR3 region has the DNA TGTGCCAGCAGCTCACGACCCATGAACACTGAAGCTTTCTTT. Its protein is CASSSRPMNTEAFF.

Regarding this clonotype: The junction departs from the called germline gene at one end, perhaps through a read error. This chain connects TRBV20-1 to TRBJ1-6, with D perhaps matching TRBD1 (6 bases). The CDR3 has 16 residues. Germline V gives CDR1 DFQATT, CDR2 SNEGSKA (reference sequence). The CDR3 here is CSASMQGNFYNSPLNF. CDR3 sequence (DNA): TGCAGTGCTAGTATGCAGGGGAACTTCTATAATTCACCCCTCAACTTT.

This clonotype came up many times. The chain carries TRBV10-3 and TRBJ2-7; D is possibly TRBD1 (6 bases). With 2 bases removed from V and 0 bases from J, the gap between germline ends came to 14 bases. CDR1 is ENHRY, CDR2 SYGVKD, per germline. This CDR3 is 16 amino acids long. The CDR3 reads CAISEGDRRSSYEQYF. As DNA, the CDR3 is TGTGCCATCAGTGAGGGAGACAGGAGGAGCTCCTACGAGCAGTACTTC.

This clonotype was counted ten times or more. The V gene is TRBV20-1, the J gene TRBJ2-7; the match to TRBD1 covers 7 bases. Germline V gene data show CDR1 as DFQATT and CDR2 as SNEGSKA (reference sequence). Trimming at V came to 0 bases and at J to 4 bases, leaving 9 bases not matched to a gene. The CDR3 has 15 amino acids. CDR3 coding DNA: TGCAGTGCTAGAGACGTAACCGGGACAGCGTACGAGCAGTACTTC. Its translation: CSARDVTGTAYEQYF.

This clonotype has at least ten counts. This sequence joins TRBV20-1 and TRBJ2-1; 9 nucleotides line up with TRBD2. The ends lost 3 bases at V and 7 bases at J; junction bases unmatched: 13. CDR3 length equals 16 residues. Germline lookup yields CDR1 DFQATT and CDR2 SNEGSKA (reference sequence). The CDR3 loop reads CSASLGELAGWNEQFF. CDR3 bases: TGCAGTGCTAGCCTCGGCGAGCTAGCGGGGTGGAATGAGCAGTTCTTC.

This clonotype was counted ten times or more. V usage is TRBV27 and J usage is TRBJ1-3; D unresolved. Trimming pared 5 bases from V and 3 bases from J, leaving 8 bases between. Germline V CDR1 and CDR2: MNHEY, SMNVEV (reference sequence). The CDR3 has 13 residues. CDR3 nucleotides: TGTGCCAGCAGTCCCTACAGTGGAAACACCATATATTTT. Protein: CASSPYSGNTIYF.

This clonotype has at least ten counts. J is TRBJ2-7 and V is TRBV29-1, with D perhaps matching TRBD2 (6 bases). Germline values: CDR1 SQVTM, CDR2 ANQGSEA. V lost 7 bases and J lost 1, with 14 bases in between. The CDR3 loop spans 13 amino acids. This CDR3 reads CSASRDLSYEQYF. The CDR3 coding sequence is TGCAGCGCTTCGCGGGATTTATCCTACGAGCAGTACTTC.

This clonotype was found a few times. The chain has TRBV7-2 and TRBJ2-7; 9 bases are a match to TRBD2. The length of the CDR3 is 15 residues. Losses at the gene ends were 7 bases for V and 1 base for J; bases not matched to a gene: 8. Germline V lookup: CDR1 SGHTA, CDR2 FQGNSA. In DNA form, the CDR3 reads TGTGCCAGCACCAGATATAGCGGGAGTTCCTACGAGCAGTACTTC. Translation: CASTRYSGSSYEQYF.

This clonotype was recorded many times. The V gene is TRBV29-1, the J gene TRBJ2-1, with 8 bases aligning to TRBD1. The J segment lost 6 bases and the V segment lost 4 bases, leaving 11 bases of the junction unmatched. CDR1 and CDR2 from the germline V gene are SQVTM and ANQGSEA. The CDR3 extends over 15 amino acids. The DNA of the CDR3 is TGCAGCGTTGGGGTCAGACAGGGGATGGGCAATGAGCAGTTCTTC. Its translation is CSVGVRQGMGNEQFF.

This clonotype appeared many times. This chain connects TRBV6-5 to TRBJ2-3; perhaps D is TRBD1 or TRBD2 (6 bases each). Trimming cost V 5 bases and J 4 bases, with 19 bases left between them. The CDR3 has 16 amino acids. Germline V gene sequence: CDR1 MNHEY, CDR2 SVGAGI. CDR3 in amino acids: CASSPLWGAVADTQYF. The CDR3 region has the DNA TGTGCCAGCAGTCCCCTTTGGGGGGCTGTTGCAGATACGCAGTATTTT.

Of note for this clonotype: A much bigger clone sits one base away, suggesting this may be a read error. This chain connects TRBV10-3 to TRBJ2-7, with a weak D call TRBD1 (6 bases). V dropped 0 bases and J dropped 5 bases, with 14 bases sitting between them. The CDR3 has 15 residues. The germline CDR1 and CDR2 sequences are ENHRY and SYGVKD. The CDR3 sequence is CAISESAMRGNEQYF. CDR3 coding DNA: TGTGCCATCAGTGAGTCGGCTATGAGGGGGAACGAGCAGTACTTC.

At least ten counts were recorded for this clonotype. The chain couples TRBV12-3 or TRBV12-4 to TRBJ2-7; 7 bases fit TRBD1. Unmatched junction bases numbered 8, after V lost 6 bases and J lost 3 bases. The CDR3 is made up of 14 amino acids. CDR3 residues: CASRPTGVSYEQYF. CDR3 DNA sequence: TGTGCCAGCAGGCCTACAGGGGTGAGCTACGAGCAGTACTTC.

This clonotype was detected ten times or more. The chain uses TRBV3-1 and TRBJ2-2; no reliable D call. The CDR3 is 11 amino acids. Germline loops: CDR1 LGHDT, CDR2 YNNKEL (reference sequence). Trimming cost V 5 bases and J 4 bases, with 2 bases left between them. The DNA for the CDR3 is TGTGCCAGCAGCTTCACCGGGGAGCTGTTTTTT. Translated: CASSFTGELFF.

This clonotype has ten or more counts. V gene TRBV9 combines with J gene TRBJ2-7; D might be TRBD1 or TRBD2, each matching 5 bases. Germline-derived CDR1 and CDR2 are SGDLS and YYNGEE. Trimming took off 2 bases at V and 4 bases at J, with 13 bases between the two ends. The CDR3 has 14 residues. The CDR3 protein is CASSVGPSWYEQYF. CDR3 sequence (DNA): TGTGCCAGCAGCGTGGGACCCTCTTGGTACGAGCAGTACTTC.

There are many counts of this clonotype. The V call is TRBV29-1, the J call TRBJ1-2, with D possibly matching TRBD1 (5 bases). Trimming removed 7 bases from V and 2 bases from J, with 20 bases in between. Germline values: CDR1 SQVTM, CDR2 ANQGSEA. CDR3 size: 15 residues. In DNA, the CDR3 is TGCAGCGCCCATAGGTTGGGGGACGGCAACTATGGCTACACCTTC. Amino acid sequence: CSAHRLGDGNYGYTF.

The table lists this clonotype with many counts. The rearrangement uses TRBV12-3 or TRBV12-4 and TRBJ2-7; 9 positions agree with TRBD2. J gave up 2 bases and V 3 bases, and 8 bases lay outside the gene matches. This CDR3 contains 16 residues. This chain's CDR3 is CASSFGLAGSTYEQYF. The CDR3 coding sequence is TGTGCCAGCAGTTTTGGGCTAGCGGGGTCGACCTACGAGCAGTACTTC.

This clonotype was observed at least ten times. The CDR3 loop reads CSARLAGGPGEQFF. CDR3 nucleotides: TGCAGTGCCAGACTAGCGGGGGGTCCGGGTGAGCAGTTCTTC. This chain joins TRBV20-1 and TRBJ2-1; the match to TRBD2 covers 13 bases. Germline CDR1 is DFQATT and CDR2 is SNEGSKA (reference sequence). Trimming cost V 6 bases and J 9 bases; bases outside gene matches: 8. CDR3 length: 14 amino acids.

This clonotype turned up a few times. The V gene is TRBV5-1, the J gene TRBJ2-7; D is perhaps TRBD2 (6 bases). The CDR3 runs 14 residues. Looked up from germline, CDR1 is SGHRS and CDR2 is YFSETQ. The V gene lost 4 bases and the J gene lost 2 bases, with 13 bases spanning the gap. The CDR3 DNA reads TGCGCCAGCAGCCCTACGTCGGGGGCCTACGAGCAGTACTTC. Translation: CASSPTSGAYEQYF.

Ten or more counts support this clonotype. CDR3 region: CASSQDTPTGGRETQYF. The CDR3 DNA reads as TGTGCCAGCAGCCAAGATACCCCCACCGGCGGGAGAGAGACCCAGTACTTC. This chain connects TRBV3-1 to TRBJ2-5; 7 positions agree with TRBD2. The germline gives CDR1 LGHDT, CDR2 YNNKEL (reference sequence). J gave up 4 bases and V 0 bases, and 11 bases lay outside the gene matches. The CDR3 runs to 17 residues.

V is TRBV4-1 and J is TRBJ2-5; 9 nucleotides line up with TRBD1. The germline CDR1 and CDR2 sequences are MGHRA and YSYEKL. V lost 1 base to trimming and J lost 5 bases; unmatched junction nucleotides: 8. The CDR3 has 16 amino acids. CDR3 sequence: CASSQGDREIVETQYF. The CDR3 DNA is TGCGCCAGCAGCCAAGGGGACAGGGAGATCGTGGAGACCCAGTACTTC.

In its sample, this clonotype was seen many times. The V call is TRBV12-3 or TRBV12-4, the J call TRBJ2-2; D not resolved. The V and J ends lost 1 base and 0 bases respectively, with 6 bases between them. The length of the CDR3 is 15 residues. The CDR3 is CASSLDITNTGELFF. CDR3 bases: TGTGCCAGCAGTTTAGACATAACGAACACCGGGGAGCTGTTTTTT.

This clonotype came up many times. This chain links TRBV20-1 with TRBJ2-5; tentatively, D is TRBD2 (6 bases). This CDR3 is 13 amino acids long. Germline loops: CDR1 DFQATT, CDR2 SNEGSKA (reference sequence). V lost 3 bases and J lost 3, with 11 bases in between. In nucleotides, the CDR3 is TGCAGTGCTAGCGGCCCGGGGGAAGAGACCCAGTACTTC. It is translated as CSASGPGEETQYF.

At least ten counts were recorded for this clonotype. The chain is built from TRBV10-3 and TRBJ2-3; tentative D call: TRBD2 (6 bases). This CDR3 comprises 13 residues. Germline V gives CDR1 ENHRY, CDR2 SYGVKD. Deletions cut 8 bases from V and 0 bases from J, with 9 bases between. This CDR3 is CAIRGVSTDTQYF. CDR3 nucleotides: TGTGCCATCCGCGGGGTCAGCACAGATACGCAGTATTTT.

The CDR3, as DNA: TGTGCCAGCAGTTTTGGGGACAGGGTTGATGGCTACACCTTC. Amino acids: CASSFGDRVDGYTF. This chain joins TRBV28 and TRBJ1-2, with 9 bases matching TRBD1. The CDR3 has 14 amino acids. V lost 3 bases, J lost 6 bases, and 5 bases stayed unmatched. Germline V gene sequence: CDR1 MDHEN, CDR2 SYDVKM.

This clonotype was counted many times. This chain joins TRBV5-1 and TRBJ2-1, with TRBD1 identical over 10 bases. This CDR3 has 16 amino acids. The germline V gene encodes CDR1 SGHRS and CDR2 YFSETQ. The trim removed 4 bases at V and 4 bases at J, leaving 8 bases unmatched. This CDR3 reads CASSHGTGVGYNEQFF. CDR3 sequence (DNA): TGCGCCAGCAGCCATGGGACAGGGGTTGGATACAATGAGCAGTTCTTC.